This is a list of T cell receptor beta chains from one sample in a study of T cell responses to AZD1222 COVID-19 vaccine. Only in-frame clones appear in the TCRdb table, and some are missing; sequencing was by immunoSEQ multiplex PCR. The sample yields nearly 90,000 clones, 89% seen once. This sample comprised peripheral blood, obtained 28 days after the second AZD1222 dose. Source of these receptors: an adult who received the AZD1222 COVID-19 vaccine. Both conserved end residues are part of each CDR3. A D gene is named only where the DNA matches it firmly. A clone size is listed for some rows: how often the clone was seen (once, few, many), or a class if it is expanded.

-,TRBV4-1,TRBJ1-4,-,TGCGCCAGCAGCCAAGATGCGATTCAGCCGTCGTATAATGAAAAACTGTTTTTT,CASSQDAIQPSYNEKLFF
-,TRBV7-2,TRBJ1-6,-,TGTGCCAGCAGCTTAGGCCGCAACCATTCACCCCTCCACTTT,CASSLGRNHSPLHF
-,TRBV19,TRBJ1-1,-,TGTGCCAGTAGTCCTCCCTGGGGCGAGTGGCGGAACACTGAAGCTTTCTTT,CASSPPWGEWRNTEAFF
TRBD1,TRBV2,TRBJ2-3,-,TGTGCCAGTCGGACAGGGCCCACAGATACGCAGTATTTT,CASRTGPTDTQYF
-,TRBV5-1,TRBJ2-5,-,TGCGCCAGCAGCCCCGGTGGGGGGGCCGGTAGTGAGACCCAGTACTTC,CASSPGGGAGSETQYF
-,TRBV6-2/TRBV6-3,TRBJ1-6,-,TGTGCCAGCAGTTACCCGCAGGGAAATTCACCCCTCCACTTT,CASSYPQGNSPLHF
TRBD1,TRBV6-4,TRBJ2-3,-,TGTGCCAGCAGTGAGGGACAGGGGGCAGATACGCAGTATTTT,CASSEGQGADTQYF
TRBD2,TRBV3-1/TRBV3-2,TRBJ2-3,-,TGTGCCAGCAGCCAAGAGTTTGCGGGAGTCTTTGATACGCAGTATTTT,CASSQEFAGVFDTQYF
-,TRBV7-2,TRBJ1-3,-,TGTGCCAGCAGCCCCCGGACAGAAGGCTCTGGAAACACCATATATTTT,CASSPRTEGSGNTIYF
-,TRBV9,TRBJ1-2,-,TGTGCCAGCAGCGTGGGACGAGCCGGGAGAGTCGATGGCTACACCTTC,CASSVGRAGRVDGYTF
-,TRBV11-3,TRBJ1-3,few,TGTGCCAGCAGCCCAGGGGCTGACGGAAACACCATATATTTT,CASSPGADGNTIYF
-,TRBV24-1,TRBJ2-3,-,TGTGCCACCAGTGATCCTCGGACTAGCACAGATACGCAGTATTTT,CATSDPRTSTDTQYF
-,TRBV28,TRBJ2-6,-,TGTGCCAGCAGGCTAAGGACAGCGCCCTACTCTGGGGCCAACGTCCTGACTTTC,CASRLRTAPYSGANVLTF
-,TRBV12-3/TRBV12-4,TRBJ1-1,-,TGTGCCAGCACGAAAACTGAAGCTTTCTTT,CASTKTEAFF
-,TRBV29-1,TRBJ1-2,once,TGCAGCGTCGATGGCTACACCTTC,CSVDGYTF
TRBD1,TRBV6-4,TRBJ2-1,-,TGTGCCAGCAGTGACTCAGGGGGCGCCTACAATGAGCAGTTCTTC,CASSDSGGAYNEQFF
-,TRBV19,TRBJ1-1,-,TGTGCCAGTAGTCCCTTGGTAAACACTGAAGCTTTCTTT,CASSPLVNTEAFF
-,TRBV2,TRBJ1-2,-,TGTGCCAGCAGTGAACAGGGATCTAACTATGGCTACACCTTC,CASSEQGSNYGYTF
-,TRBV5-1,TRBJ2-7,-,TGCGCCAGCAGCTTGGTGGCAGGGAGTAAGGAGGAGCAGTACTTC,CASSLVAGSKEEQYF
-,TRBV7-8,TRBJ1-2,-,TGTGCCAGCAGCTTAGTCATAAGGCAGGCGAAAAACTATGGCTACACCTTC,CASSLVIRQAKNYGYTF
-,TRBV27,TRBJ1-2,-,TGTGCCAGCAGCCCGGGGTGGCAAGACTATGGCTACACCTTC,CASSPGWQDYGYTF
-,TRBV7-9,TRBJ2-7,-,TGTGCCAGCAGTTCGTTAAGGGGGGCCTACGAGCAGTACTTC,CASSSLRGAYEQYF
-,TRBV4-1,TRBJ1-4,-,TGCGCCAGCAGCCAAGAATGGGGGTCTAATGAAAAACTGTTTTTT,CASSQEWGSNEKLFF
-,TRBV3-1/TRBV3-2,TRBJ1-2,-,TGTGCCAGCAGCCAACGGGGGCTCGGCTACACCTTC,CASSQRGLGYTF
TRBD2,TRBV9,TRBJ2-5,-,TGTGCCAGCAGCGTAAGGTTAGCGGGGGACCCACAAGAGACCCAGTACTTC,CASSVRLAGDPQETQYF
-,TRBV10-3,TRBJ1-1,-,TGTGCCATCAGTGAAGGGGGGCAGAACACTGAAGCTTTCTTT,CAISEGGQNTEAFF
-,TRBV10-3,TRBJ1-1,-,TGTGCCATCAGACCGGACAGCCCCATGAACACTGAAGCTTTCTTT,CAIRPDSPMNTEAFF
TRBD1,TRBV5-1,TRBJ1-3,-,TGCGCCAGCAGCGCAGGGGGTACTTCGAGGGGAAACACCATATATTTT,CASSAGGTSRGNTIYF
-,TRBV5-1,TRBJ1-3,-,TGCGCCAGCAGCTTGGTTGGGAAGTCTGGAAACACCATATATTTT,CASSLVGKSGNTIYF
-,TRBV7-3,TRBJ2-6,-,TGTGCCAGCAGCGCCCAAATCTCTGGGGCCAACGTCCTGACTTTC,CASSAQISGANVLTF